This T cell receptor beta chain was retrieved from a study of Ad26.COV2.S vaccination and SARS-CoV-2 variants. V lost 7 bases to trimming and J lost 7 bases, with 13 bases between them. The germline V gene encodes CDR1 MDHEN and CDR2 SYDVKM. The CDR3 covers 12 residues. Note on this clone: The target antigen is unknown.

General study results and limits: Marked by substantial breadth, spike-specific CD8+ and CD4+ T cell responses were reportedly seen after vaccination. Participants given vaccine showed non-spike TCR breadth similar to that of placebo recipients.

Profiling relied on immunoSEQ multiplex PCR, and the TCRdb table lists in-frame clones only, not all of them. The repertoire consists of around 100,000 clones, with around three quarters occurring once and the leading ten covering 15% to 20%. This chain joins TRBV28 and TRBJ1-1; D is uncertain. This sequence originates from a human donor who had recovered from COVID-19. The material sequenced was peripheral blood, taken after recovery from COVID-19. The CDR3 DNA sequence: TGTGCCAGCACCTCCAATGTGGGTGAAGCTTTCTTT. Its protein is CASTSNVGEAFF.